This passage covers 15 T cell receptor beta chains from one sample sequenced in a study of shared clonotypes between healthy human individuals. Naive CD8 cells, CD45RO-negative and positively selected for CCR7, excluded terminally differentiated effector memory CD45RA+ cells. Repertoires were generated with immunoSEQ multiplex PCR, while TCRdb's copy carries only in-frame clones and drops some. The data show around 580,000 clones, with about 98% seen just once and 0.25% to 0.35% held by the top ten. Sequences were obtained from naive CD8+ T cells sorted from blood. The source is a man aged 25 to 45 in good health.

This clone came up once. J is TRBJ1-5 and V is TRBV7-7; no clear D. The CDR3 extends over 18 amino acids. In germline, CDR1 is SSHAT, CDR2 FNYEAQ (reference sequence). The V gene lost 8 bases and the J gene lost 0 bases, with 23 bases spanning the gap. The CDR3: CASLLNPSRKDSNQPQHF. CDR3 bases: TGTGCCAGCCTTCTCAATCCCAGTAGGAAGGATAGCAATCAGCCCCAGCATTTT.

The CDR3 protein is CASSLQSIGTVYEQYF. The CDR3 DNA reads as TGTGCCAGCAGTCTCCAATCCATCGGGACAGTCTACGAGCAGTACTTC. V usage is TRBV27 and J usage is TRBJ2-7; TRBD1 aligns across 7 bases. With 5 bases clipped from V and 3 bases from J, the junction kept 13 bases outside the gene matches. This CDR3 has 16 amino acids. CDR1 and CDR2 (germline): MNHEY, SMNVEV (reference sequence).

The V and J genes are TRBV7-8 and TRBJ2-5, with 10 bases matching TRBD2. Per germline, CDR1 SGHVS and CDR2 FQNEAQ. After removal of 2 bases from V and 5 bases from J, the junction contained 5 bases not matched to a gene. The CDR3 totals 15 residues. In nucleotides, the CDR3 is TGTGCCAGCAGCTTAACCGGGACTAGCGTGGAGACCCAGTACTTC. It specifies CASSLTGTSVETQYF.

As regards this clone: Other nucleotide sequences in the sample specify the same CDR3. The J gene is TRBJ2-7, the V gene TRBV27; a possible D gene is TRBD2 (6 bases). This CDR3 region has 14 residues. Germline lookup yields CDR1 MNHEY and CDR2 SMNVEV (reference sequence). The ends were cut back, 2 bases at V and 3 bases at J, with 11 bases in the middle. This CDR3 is CASSLGRGSYEQYF. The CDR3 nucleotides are TGTGCCAGCAGTTTAGGCCGGGGGAGCTACGAGCAGTACTTC.

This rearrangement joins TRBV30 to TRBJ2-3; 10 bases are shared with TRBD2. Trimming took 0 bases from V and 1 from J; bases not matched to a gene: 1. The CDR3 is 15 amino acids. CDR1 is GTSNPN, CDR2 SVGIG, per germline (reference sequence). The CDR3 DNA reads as TGTGCCTGGAGTGTAGGGACTAGCGGCACAGATACGCAGTATTTT. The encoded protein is CAWSVGTSGTDTQYF.

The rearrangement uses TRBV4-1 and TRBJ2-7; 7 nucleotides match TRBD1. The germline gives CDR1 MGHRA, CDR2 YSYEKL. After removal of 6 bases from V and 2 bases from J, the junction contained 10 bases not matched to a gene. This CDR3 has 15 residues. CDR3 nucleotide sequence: TGCGCCAGCAGTCCCGTTTGGGACAGACCCTACGAGCAGTACTTC. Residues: CASSPVWDRPYEQYF.

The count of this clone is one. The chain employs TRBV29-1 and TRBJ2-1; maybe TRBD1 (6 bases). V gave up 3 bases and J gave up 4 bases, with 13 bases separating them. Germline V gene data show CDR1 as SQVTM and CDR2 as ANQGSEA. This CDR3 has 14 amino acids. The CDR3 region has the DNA TGCAGCGTTGATGGCCAGGGGCCTTACAATGAGCAGTTCTTC. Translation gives CSVDGQGPYNEQFF.

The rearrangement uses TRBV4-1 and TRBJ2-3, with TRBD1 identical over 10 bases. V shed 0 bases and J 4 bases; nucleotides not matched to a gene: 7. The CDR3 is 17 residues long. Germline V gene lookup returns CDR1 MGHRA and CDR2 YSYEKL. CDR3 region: CASSQDPVGTGADTQYF. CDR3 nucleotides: TGCGCCAGCAGCCAAGATCCGGTAGGGACAGGGGCAGATACGCAGTATTTT.

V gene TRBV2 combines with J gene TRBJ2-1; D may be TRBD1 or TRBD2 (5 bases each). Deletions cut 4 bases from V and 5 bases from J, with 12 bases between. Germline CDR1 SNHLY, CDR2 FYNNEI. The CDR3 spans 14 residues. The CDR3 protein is CASSGREKDNEQFF. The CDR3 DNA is TGTGCCAGCAGTGGCAGGGAGAAGGACAATGAGCAGTTCTTC.

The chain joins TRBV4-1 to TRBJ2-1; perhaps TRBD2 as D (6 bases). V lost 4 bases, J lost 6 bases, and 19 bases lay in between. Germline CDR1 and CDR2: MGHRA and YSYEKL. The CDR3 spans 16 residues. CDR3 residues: CASSPVNLAISNEQFF. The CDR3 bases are TGCGCCAGCAGCCCAGTAAACCTAGCGATTAGCAATGAGCAGTTCTTC.

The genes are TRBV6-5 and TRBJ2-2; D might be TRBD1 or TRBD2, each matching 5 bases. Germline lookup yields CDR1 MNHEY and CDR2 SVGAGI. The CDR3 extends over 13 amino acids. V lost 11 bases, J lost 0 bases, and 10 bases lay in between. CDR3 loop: CASGSSNTGELFF. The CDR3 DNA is TGTGCCTCAGGGAGTTCGAACACCGGGGAGCTGTTTTTT.

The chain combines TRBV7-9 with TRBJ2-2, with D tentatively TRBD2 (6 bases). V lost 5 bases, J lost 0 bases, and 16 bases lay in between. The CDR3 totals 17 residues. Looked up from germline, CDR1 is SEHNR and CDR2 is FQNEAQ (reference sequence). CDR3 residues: CASSDYRRGANTGELFF. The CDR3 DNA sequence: TGTGCCAGCAGCGACTATAGGCGGGGCGCGAACACCGGGGAGCTGTTTTTT. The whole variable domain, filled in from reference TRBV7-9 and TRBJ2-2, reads DTGVSQNPRHKITKRGQNVTFRCDPISEHNRLYWYRQTLGQGPEFLTYFQNEAQLEKSRLLSDRFSAERPKGSFSTLEIQRTEQGDSAMYLCASSDYRRGANTGELFFGEGSRLTVL.

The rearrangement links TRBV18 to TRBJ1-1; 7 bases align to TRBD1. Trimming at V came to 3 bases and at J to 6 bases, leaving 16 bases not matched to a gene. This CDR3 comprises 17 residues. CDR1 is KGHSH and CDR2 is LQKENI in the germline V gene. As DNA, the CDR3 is TGTGCCAGCTCACCTTTCGGCACCGGGACAGATGAGTCTGAAGCTTTCTTT. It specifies CASSPFGTGTDESEAFF.

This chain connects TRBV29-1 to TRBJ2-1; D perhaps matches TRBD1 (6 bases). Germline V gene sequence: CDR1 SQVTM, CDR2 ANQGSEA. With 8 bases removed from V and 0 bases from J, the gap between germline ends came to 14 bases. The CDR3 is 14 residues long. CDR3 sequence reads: CSITGTSSYNEQFF. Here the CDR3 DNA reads TGCAGCATTACCGGGACAAGCTCCTACAATGAGCAGTTCTTC.

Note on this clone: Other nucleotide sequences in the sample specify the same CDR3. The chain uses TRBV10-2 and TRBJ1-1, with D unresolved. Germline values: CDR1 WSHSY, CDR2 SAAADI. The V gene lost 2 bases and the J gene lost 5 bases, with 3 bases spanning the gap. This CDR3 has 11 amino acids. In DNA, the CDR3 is TGCGCCAGCAGTGAGGGGACTGAAGCTTTCTTT. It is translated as CASSEGTEAFF.